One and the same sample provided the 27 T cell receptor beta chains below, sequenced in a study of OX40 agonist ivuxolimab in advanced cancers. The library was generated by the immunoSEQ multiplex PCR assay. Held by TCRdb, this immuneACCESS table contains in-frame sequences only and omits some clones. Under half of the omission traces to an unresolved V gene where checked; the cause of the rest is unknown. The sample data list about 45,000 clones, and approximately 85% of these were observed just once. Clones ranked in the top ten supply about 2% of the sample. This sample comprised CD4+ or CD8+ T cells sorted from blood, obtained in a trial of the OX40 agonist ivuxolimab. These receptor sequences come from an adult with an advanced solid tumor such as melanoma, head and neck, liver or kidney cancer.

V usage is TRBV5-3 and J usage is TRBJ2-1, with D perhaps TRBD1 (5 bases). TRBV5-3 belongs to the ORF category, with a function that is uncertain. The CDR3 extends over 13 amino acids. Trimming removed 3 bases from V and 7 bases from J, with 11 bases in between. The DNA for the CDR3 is TGTGCCAGAAGCTCGAAGCAGGGAAATGAGCAGTTCTTC. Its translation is CARSSKQGNEQFF.

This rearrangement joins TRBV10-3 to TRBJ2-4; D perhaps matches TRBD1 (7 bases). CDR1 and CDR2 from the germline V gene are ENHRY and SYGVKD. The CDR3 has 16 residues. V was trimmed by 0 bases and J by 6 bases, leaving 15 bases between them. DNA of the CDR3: TGTGCCATCAGTGAGTCCTGGGCCAGGGGGGTAAACATTCAGTACTTC. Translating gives CAISESWARGVNIQYF.

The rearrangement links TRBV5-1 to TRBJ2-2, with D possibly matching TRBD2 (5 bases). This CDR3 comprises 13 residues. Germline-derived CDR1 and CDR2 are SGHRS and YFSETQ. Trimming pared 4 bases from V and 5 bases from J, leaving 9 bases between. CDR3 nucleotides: TGCGCCAGCAGCCCGGTAGCGACCGGGGAGCTGTTTTTT. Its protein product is CASSPVATGELFF.

CDR3 sequence: CASSFKGQGRNNNEQFF. In DNA, the CDR3 is TGTGCCAGCAGCTTCAAAGGACAGGGGAGAAATAACAATGAGCAGTTCTTC. The chain recombines TRBV7-8 with TRBJ2-1; 9 bases map to TRBD1. The CDR3 runs to 17 residues. Germline V gene data show CDR1 as SGHVS and CDR2 as FQNEAQ. Trimming took 3 bases from V and 5 from J; bases not matched to a gene: 11.

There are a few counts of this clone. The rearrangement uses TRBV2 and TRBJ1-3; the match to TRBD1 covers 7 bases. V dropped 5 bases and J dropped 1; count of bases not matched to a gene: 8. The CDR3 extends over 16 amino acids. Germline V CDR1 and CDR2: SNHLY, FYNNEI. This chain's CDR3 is CASSMIQGFSGNTIYF. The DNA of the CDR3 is TGTGCCAGCAGTATGATACAGGGGTTTTCTGGAAACACCATATATTTT.

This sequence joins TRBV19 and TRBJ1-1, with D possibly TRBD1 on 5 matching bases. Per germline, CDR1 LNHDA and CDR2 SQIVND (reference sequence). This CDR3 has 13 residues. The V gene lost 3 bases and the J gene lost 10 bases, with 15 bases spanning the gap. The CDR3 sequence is CASSIGQVGRAFF. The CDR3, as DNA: TGTGCCAGTAGTATTGGGCAGGTGGGACGAGCTTTCTTT.

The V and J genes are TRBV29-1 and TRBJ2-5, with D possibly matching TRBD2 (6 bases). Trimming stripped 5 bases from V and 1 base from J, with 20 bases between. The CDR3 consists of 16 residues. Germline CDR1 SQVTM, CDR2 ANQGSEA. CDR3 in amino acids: CSVFGVGGGIQETQYF. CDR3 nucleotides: TGCAGCGTTTTCGGGGTGGGGGGAGGAATCCAAGAGACCCAGTACTTC.

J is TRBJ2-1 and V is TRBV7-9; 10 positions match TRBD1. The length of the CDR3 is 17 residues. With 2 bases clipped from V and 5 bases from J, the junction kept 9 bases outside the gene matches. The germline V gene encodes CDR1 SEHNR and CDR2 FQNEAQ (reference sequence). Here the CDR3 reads CASSLLGRDRGNNEQFF. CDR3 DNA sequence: TGTGCCAGCAGCTTACTAGGAAGGGACAGGGGAAACAATGAGCAGTTCTTC.

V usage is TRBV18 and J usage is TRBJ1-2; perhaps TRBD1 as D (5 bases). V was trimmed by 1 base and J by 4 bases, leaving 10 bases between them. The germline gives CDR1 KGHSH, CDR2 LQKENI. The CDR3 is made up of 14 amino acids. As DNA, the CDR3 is TGTGCCAGCTCACCACAGGACACAGCCTATGGCTACACCTTC. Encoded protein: CASSPQDTAYGYTF.

The CDR3 DNA sequence: TGTGCCAGCCTGGCTCCGAGGGGTCGGGATCAGCCCCAGCATTTT. This sequence encodes CASLAPRGRDQPQHF. This rearrangement joins TRBV6-1 to TRBJ1-5; possibly TRBD1 for D (5 bases). The CDR3 is made up of 15 amino acids. CDR1 is MNHNS, CDR2 SASEGT, per germline. The V gene lost 8 bases and the J gene lost 5 bases, with 19 bases spanning the gap.

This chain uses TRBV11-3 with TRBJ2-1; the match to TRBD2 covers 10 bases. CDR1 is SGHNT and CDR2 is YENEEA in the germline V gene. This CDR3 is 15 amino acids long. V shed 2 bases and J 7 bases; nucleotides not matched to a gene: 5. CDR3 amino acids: CASSLSGGVLNEQFF. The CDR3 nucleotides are TGTGCCAGCAGCTTAAGCGGGGGGGTGTTGAATGAGCAGTTCTTC.

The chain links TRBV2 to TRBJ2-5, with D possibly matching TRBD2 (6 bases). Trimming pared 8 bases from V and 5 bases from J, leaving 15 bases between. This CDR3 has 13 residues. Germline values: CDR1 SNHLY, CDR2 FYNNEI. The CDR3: CASGRGGSETQYF. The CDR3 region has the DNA TGTGCCAGCGGAAGAGGAGGGTCGGAGACCCAGTACTTC.

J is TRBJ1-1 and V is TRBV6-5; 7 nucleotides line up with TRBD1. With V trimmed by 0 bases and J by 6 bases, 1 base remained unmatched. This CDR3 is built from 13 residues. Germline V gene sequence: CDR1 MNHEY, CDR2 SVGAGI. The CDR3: CASSYSQGSEAFF. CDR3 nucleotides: TGTGCCAGCAGTTACTCACAGGGGTCTGAAGCTTTCTTT.

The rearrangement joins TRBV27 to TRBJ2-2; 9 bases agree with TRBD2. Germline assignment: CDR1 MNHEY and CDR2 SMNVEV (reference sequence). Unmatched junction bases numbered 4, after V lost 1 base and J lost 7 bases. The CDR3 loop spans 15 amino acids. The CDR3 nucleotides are TGTGCCAGCAGTTTATTAGCGGGAGTGGGCGGGGAGCTGTTTTTT. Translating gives CASSLLAGVGGELFF.

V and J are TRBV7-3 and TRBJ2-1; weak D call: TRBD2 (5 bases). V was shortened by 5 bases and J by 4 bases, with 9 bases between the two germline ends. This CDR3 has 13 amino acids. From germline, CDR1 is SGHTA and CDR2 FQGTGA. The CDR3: CASSRSEYNEQFF. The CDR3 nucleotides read TGTGCCAGCAGCCGTAGCGAGTACAATGAGCAGTTCTTC.

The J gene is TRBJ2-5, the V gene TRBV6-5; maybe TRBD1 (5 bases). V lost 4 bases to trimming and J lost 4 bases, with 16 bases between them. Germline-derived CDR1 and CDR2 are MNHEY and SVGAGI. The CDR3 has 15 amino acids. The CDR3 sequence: CASSSLRGAVETQYF. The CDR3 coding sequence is TGTGCCAGCAGTTCTTTAAGGGGCGCGGTAGAGACCCAGTACTTC.

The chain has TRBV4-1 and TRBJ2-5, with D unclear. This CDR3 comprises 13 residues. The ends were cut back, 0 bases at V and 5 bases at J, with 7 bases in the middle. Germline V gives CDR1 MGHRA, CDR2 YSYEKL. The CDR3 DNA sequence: TGCGCCAGCAGCCAAGAGGGTGGGGAGACCCAGTACTTC. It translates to CASSQEGGETQYF.

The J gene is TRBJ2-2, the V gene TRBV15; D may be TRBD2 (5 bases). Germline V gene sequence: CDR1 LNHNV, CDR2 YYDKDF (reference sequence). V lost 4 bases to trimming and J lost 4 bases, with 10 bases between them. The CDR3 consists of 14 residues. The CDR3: CATSKPDFTGELFF. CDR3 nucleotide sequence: TGTGCCACCAGCAAGCCGGACTTCACCGGGGAGCTGTTTTTT.

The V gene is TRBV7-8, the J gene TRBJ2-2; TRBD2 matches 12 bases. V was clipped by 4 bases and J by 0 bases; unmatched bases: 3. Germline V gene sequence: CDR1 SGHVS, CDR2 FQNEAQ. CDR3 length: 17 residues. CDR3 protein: CASSWTSGAPNTGELFF. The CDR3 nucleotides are TGTGCCAGCAGCTGGACTAGCGGGGCGCCGAACACCGGGGAGCTGTTTTTT.

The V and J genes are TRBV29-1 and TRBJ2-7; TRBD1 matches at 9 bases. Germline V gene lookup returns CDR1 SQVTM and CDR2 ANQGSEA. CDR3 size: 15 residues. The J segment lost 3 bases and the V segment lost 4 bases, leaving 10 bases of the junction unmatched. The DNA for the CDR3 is TGCAGCGTTGGGACCGGGACAGGGTTTCTCTACGAGCAGTACTTC. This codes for CSVGTGTGFLYEQYF.

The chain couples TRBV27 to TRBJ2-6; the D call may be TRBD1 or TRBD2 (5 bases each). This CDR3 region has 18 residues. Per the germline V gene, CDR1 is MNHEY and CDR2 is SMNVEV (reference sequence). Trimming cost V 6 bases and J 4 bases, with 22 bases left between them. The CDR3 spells CASRRRWGILEGANVLTF. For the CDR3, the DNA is TGTGCCAGCAGGCGTCGGTGGGGGATCCTAGAAGGGGCCAACGTCCTGACTTTC.

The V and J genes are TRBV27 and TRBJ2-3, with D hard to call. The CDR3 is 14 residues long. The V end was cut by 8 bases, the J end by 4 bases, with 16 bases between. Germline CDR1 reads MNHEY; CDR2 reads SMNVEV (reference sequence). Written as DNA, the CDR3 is TGTGCCAGCGTACTATTCGGCACCCCAGATACGCAGTATTTT. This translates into CASVLFGTPDTQYF.

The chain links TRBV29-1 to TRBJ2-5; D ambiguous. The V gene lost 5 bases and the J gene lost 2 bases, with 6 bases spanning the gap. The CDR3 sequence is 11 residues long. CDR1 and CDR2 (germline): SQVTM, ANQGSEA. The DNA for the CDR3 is TGCAGCGTTACCAGGCAAGAGACCCAGTACTTC. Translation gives CSVTRQETQYF.

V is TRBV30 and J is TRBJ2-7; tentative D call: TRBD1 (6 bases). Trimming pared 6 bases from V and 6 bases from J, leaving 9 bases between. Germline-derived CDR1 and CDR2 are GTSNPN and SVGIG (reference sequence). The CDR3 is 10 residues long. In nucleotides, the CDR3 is TGTGCCTGCAAACAGGGCGAGCAGTACTTC. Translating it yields CACKQGEQYF.

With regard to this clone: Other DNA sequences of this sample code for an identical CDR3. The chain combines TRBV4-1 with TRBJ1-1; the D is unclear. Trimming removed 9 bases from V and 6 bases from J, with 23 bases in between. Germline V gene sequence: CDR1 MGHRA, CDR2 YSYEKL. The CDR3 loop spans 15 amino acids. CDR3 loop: CASKSLTLGMPEAFF. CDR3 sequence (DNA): TGCGCCAGTAAGAGTCTGACATTGGGGATGCCTGAAGCTTTCTTT.

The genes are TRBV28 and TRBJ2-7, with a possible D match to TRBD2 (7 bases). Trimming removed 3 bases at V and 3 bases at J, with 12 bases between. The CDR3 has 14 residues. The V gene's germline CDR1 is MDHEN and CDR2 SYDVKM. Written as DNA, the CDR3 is TGTGCCAGCAGTTTGGGGGGGCCGAACTACGAGCAGTACTTC. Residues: CASSLGGPNYEQYF. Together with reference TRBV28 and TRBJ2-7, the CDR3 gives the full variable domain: DVKVTQSSRYLVKRTGEKVFLECVQDMDHENMFWYRQDPGLGLRLIYFSYDVKMKEKGDIPEGYSVSREKKERFSLILESASTNQTSMYLCASSLGGPNYEQYFGPGTRLTVT.

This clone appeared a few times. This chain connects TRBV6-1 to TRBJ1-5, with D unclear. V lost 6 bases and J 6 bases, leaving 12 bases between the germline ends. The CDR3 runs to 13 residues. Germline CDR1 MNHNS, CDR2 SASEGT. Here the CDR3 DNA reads TGTGCCAGCAGCCCATTAATAGGTCAGCCCCAGCATTTT. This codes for CASSPLIGQPQHF.